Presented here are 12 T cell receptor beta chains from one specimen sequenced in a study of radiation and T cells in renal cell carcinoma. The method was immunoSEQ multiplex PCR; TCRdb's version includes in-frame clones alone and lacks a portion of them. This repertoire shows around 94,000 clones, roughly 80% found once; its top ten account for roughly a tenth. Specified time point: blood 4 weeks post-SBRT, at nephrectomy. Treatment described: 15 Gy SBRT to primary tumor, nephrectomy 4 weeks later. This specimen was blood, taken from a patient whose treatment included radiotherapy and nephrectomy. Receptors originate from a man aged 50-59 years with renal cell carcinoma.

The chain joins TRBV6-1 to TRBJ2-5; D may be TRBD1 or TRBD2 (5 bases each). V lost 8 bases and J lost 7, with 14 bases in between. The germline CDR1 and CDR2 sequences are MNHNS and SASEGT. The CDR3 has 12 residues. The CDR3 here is CASSGAVGTQYF. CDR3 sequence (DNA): TGTGCCAGCTCCGGGGCAGTAGGGACCCAGTACTTC.

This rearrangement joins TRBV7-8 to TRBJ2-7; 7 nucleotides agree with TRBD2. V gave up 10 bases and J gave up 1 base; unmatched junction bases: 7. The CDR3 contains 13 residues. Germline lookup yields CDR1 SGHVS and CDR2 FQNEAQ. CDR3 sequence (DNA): TGTGCCACTTTAGCGGGCCCATCCTACGAGCAGTACTTC. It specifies CATLAGPSYEQYF.

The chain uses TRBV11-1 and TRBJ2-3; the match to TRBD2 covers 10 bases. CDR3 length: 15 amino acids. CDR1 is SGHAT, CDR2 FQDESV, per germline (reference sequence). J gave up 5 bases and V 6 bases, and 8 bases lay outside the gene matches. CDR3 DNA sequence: TGTGCCAGCAGTTCGAGCGGGAGGGCGGGAGATACGCAGTATTTT. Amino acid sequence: CASSSSGRAGDTQYF.

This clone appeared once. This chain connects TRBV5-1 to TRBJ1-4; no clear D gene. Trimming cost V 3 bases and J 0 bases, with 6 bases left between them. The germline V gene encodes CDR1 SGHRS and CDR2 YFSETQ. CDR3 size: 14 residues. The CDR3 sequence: CASSSDTTNEKLFF. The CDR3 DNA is TGCGCCAGCAGCTCTGATACAACTAATGAAAAACTGTTTTTT.

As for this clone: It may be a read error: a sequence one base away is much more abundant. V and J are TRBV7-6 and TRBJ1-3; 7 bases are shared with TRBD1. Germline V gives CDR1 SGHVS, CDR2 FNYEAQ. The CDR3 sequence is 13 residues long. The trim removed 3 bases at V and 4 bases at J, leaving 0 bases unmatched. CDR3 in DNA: TGTGCCAGCAGCTTGGGACAGGGAAACACCATATATTTT. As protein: CASSLGQGNTIYF. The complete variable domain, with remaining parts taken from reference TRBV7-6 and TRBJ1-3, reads GAGVSQSPRYKVTKRGQDVALRCDPISGHVSLYWYRQALGQGPEFLTYFNYEAQQDKSGLPNDRFSAERPEGSISTLTIQRTEQRDSAMYRCASSLGQGNTIYFGEGSWLTVV.

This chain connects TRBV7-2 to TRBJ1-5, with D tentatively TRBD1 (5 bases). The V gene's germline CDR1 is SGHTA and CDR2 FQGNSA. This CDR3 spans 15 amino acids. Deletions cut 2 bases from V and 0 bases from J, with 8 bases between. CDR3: CASSLQGISNQPQHF. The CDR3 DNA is TGTGCCAGCAGCTTACAGGGAATTAGCAATCAGCCCCAGCATTTT.

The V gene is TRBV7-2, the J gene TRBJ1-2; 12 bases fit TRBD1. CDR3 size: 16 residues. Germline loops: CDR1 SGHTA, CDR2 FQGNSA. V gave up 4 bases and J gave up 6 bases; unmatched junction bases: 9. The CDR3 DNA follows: TGTGCCAGCAGCTGGGGGACAGGGGGCGGACTGGATGGCTACACCTTC. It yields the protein CASSWGTGGGLDGYTF.

The CDR3 DNA is TGTGCCAGCAGTGACTCCCCCGCCTACGAGCAGTACTTC. Its protein product is CASSDSPAYEQYF. This chain joins TRBV2 and TRBJ2-7, with no clear D. CDR1 is SNHLY and CDR2 is FYNNEI in the germline V gene. The CDR3 covers 13 residues. V was clipped by 3 bases and J by 2 bases, with 8 bases between them.

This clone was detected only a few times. The CDR3 region is CASRFTTLPTEAFF. CDR3 sequence (DNA): TGTGCCAGCAGATTCACAACTCTGCCGACTGAAGCTTTCTTT. This rearrangement joins TRBV11-2 to TRBJ1-1; D not resolved. CDR3 length: 14 residues. The V gene's germline CDR1 is SGHAT and CDR2 FQNNGV. The V end lost 6 bases, the J end lost 5 bases, and 16 bases lay between the germline ends. Using reference TRBV11-2 and TRBJ1-1 for the parts outside the CDR3, the full variable domain is EAGVAQSPRYKIIEKRQSVAFWCNPISGHATLYWYQQILGQGPKLLIQFQNNGVVDDSQLPKDRFSAERLKGVDSTLKIQPAKLEDSAVYLCASRFTTLPTEAFFGQGTRLTVV.

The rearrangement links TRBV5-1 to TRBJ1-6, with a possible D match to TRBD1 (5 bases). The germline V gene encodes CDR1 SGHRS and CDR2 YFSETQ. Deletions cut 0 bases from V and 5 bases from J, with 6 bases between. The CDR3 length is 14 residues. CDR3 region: CASSLGQNNSPLHF. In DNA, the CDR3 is TGCGCCAGCAGCTTGGGACAGAATAATTCACCCCTCCACTTT.

The DNA for the CDR3 is TGTGCCAGCAGTCCTCGGGGACTCCTGACTCAGTCGTACTTC. This translates into CASSPRGLLTQSYF. This chain uses TRBV27 with TRBJ2-4; D may be TRBD2 (6 bases). Germline V gives CDR1 MNHEY, CDR2 SMNVEV (reference sequence). The CDR3 covers 14 residues. The V end was cut by 5 bases, the J end by 15 bases, with 23 bases between.

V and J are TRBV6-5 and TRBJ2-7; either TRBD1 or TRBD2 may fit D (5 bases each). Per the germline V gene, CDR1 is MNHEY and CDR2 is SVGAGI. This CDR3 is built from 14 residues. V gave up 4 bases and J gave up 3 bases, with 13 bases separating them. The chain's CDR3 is CASSSRGRNYEQYF. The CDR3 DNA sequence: TGTGCCAGCAGTTCCCGGGGCCGAAACTACGAGCAGTACTTC.